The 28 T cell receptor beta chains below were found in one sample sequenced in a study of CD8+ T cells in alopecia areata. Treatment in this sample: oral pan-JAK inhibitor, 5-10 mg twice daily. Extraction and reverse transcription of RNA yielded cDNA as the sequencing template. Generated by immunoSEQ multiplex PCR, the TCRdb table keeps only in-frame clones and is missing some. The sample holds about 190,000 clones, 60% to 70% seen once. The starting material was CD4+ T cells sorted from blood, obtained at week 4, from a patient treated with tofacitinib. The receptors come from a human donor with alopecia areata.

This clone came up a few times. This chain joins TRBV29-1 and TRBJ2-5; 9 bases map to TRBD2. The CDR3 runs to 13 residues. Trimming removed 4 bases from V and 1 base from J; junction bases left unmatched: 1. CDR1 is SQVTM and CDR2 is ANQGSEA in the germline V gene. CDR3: CSVGLAVQETQYF. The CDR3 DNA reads TGCAGCGTTGGACTAGCGGTCCAAGAGACCCAGTACTTC.

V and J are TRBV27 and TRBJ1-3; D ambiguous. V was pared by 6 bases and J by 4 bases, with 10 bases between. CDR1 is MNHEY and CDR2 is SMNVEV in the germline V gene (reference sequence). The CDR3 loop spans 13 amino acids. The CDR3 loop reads CASRPRPGNTIYF. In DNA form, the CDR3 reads TGTGCCAGCAGGCCACGACCGGGAAACACCATATATTTT.

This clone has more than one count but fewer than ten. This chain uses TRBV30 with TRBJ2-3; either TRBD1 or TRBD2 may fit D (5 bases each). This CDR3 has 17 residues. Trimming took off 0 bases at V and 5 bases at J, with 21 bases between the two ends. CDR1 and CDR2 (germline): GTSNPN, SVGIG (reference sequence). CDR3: CAWSVGWSAGRRDTQYF. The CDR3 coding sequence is TGTGCCTGGAGTGTAGGTTGGTCGGCAGGGAGAAGAGATACGCAGTATTTT.

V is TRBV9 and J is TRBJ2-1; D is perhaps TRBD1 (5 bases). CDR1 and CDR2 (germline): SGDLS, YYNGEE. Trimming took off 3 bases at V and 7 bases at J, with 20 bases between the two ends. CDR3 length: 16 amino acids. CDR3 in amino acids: CASSAPDRPLKNEQFF. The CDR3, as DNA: TGTGCCAGCAGCGCCCCAGACAGACCCCTTAAGAATGAGCAGTTCTTC. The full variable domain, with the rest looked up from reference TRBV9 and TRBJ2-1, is DSGVTQTPKHLITATGQRVTLRCSPRSGDLSVYWYQQSLDQGLQFLIQYYNGEERAKGNILERFSAQQFPDLHSELNLSSLELGDSALYFCASSAPDRPLKNEQFFGPGTRLTVL.

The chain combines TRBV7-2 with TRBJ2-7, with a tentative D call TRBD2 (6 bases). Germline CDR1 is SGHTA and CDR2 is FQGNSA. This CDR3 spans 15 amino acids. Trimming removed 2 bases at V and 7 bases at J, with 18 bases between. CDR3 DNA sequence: TGTGCCAGCAGCTTAACCGGACTACGCATGGGGGAGCAGTACTTC. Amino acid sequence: CASSLTGLRMGEQYF.

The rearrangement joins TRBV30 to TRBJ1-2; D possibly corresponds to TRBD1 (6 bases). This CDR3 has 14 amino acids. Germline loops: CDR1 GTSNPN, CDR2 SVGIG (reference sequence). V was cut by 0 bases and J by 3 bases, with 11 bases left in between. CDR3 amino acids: CAWSVRDNYYGYTF. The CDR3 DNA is TGTGCCTGGAGTGTACGGGACAACTACTATGGCTACACCTTC. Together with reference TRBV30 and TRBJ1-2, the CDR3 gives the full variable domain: SQTIHQWPATLVQPVGSPLSLECTVEGTSNPNLYWYRQAAGRGLQLLFYSVGIGQISSEVPQNLSASRPQDRQFILSSKKLLLSDSGFYLCAWSVRDNYYGYTFGSGTRLTVV.

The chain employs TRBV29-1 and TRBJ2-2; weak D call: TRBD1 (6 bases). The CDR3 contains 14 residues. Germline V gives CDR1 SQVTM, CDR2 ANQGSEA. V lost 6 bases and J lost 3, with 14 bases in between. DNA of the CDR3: TGCAGCGTCTGGGGGCACCCGGACACCGGGGAGCTGTTTTTT. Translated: CSVWGHPDTGELFF.

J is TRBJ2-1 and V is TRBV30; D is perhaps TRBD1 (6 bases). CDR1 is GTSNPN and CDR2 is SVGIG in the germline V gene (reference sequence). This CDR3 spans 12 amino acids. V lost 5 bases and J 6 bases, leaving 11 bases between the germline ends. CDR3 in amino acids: CAWGTGRNEQFF. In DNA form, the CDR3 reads TGTGCCTGGGGAACAGGGCGCAATGAGCAGTTCTTC.

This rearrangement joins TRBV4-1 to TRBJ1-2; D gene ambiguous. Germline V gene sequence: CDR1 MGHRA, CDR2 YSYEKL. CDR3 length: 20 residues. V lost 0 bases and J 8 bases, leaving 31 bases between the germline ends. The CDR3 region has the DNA TGCGCCAGCAGCCAAGACTTGGGGTCTGGGATCTACCCCCGGGAGGGAGGCTACACCTTC. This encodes CASSQDLGSGIYPREGGYTF.

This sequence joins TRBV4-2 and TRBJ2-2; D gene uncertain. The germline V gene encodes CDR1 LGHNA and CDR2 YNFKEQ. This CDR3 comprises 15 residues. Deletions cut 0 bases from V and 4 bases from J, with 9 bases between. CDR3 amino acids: CASSQDLPGTGELFF. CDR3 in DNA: TGTGCCAGCAGCCAAGATCTCCCGGGCACCGGGGAGCTGTTTTTT.

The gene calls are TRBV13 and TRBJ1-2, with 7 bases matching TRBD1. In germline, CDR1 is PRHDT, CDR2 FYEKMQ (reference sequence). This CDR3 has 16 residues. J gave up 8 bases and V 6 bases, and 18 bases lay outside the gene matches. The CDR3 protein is CASRAYSGGTVGGYTF. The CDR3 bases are TGTGCCAGCAGAGCATACTCAGGGGGTACGGTGGGCGGCTACACCTTC.

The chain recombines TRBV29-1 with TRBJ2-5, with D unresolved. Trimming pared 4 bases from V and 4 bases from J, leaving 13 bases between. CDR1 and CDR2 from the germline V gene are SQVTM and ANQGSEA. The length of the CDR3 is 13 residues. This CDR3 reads CSVVLPLRETQYF. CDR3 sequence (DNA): TGCAGCGTTGTTCTCCCCCTCCGAGAGACCCAGTACTTC.

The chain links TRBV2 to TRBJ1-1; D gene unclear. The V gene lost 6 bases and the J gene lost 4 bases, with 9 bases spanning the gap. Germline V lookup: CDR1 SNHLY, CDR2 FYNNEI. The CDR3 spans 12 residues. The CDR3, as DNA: TGTGCCAGCAGCTTAATCCGCACTGAAGCTTTCTTT. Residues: CASSLIRTEAFF. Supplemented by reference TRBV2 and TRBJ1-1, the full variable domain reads EPEVTQTPSHQVTQMGQEVILRCVPISNHLYFYWYRQILGQKVEFLVSFYNNEISEKSEIFDDQFSVERPDGSNFTLKIRSTKLEDSAMYFCASSLIRTEAFFGQGTRLTVV.

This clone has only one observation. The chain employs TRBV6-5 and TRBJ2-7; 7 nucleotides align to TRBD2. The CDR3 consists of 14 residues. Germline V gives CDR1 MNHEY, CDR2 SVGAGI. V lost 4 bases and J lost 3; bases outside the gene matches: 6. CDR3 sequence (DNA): TGTGCCAGCAGTTCGCTAGCGGACCTCTACGAGCAGTACTTC. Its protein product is CASSSLADLYEQYF.

The CDR3 is CASSLRQADTQYF. The CDR3, as DNA: TGTGCCAGCAGCTTAAGACAGGCAGATACGCAGTATTTT. The chain has TRBV7-3 and TRBJ2-3; a weak D match, TRBD1 (6 bases). Trimming cost V 1 base and J 4 bases, with 6 bases left between them. CDR3 length: 13 residues. Per germline, CDR1 SGHTA and CDR2 FQGTGA.

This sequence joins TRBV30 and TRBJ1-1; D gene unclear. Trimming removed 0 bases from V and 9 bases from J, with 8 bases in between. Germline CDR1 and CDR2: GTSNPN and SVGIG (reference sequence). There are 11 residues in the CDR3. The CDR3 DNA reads TGTGCCTGGAGTGTCCGAATGCAAGCTTTCTTT. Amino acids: CAWSVRMQAFF.

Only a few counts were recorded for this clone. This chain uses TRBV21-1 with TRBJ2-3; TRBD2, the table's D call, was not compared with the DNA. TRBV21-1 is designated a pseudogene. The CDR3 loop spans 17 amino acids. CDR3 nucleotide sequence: TGTGCCAGCACATCCAGAAGGACTAGCGGGAGAATAGATACGCAGTATTTT. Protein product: CASTSRRTSGRIDTQYF.

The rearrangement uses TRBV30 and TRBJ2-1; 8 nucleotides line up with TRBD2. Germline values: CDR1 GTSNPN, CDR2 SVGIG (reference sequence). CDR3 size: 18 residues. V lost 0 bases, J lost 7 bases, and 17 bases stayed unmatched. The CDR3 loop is CAWSVYRSTSVHRNEQFF. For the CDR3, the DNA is TGTGCCTGGAGTGTATACCGTTCGACTAGCGTGCACCGAAATGAGCAGTTCTTC.

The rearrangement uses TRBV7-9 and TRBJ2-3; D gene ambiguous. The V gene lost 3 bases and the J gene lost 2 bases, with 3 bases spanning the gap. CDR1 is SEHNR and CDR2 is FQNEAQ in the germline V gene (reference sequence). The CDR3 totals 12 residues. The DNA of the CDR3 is TGTGCCAGCAGCTTGATCACAGATACGCAGTATTTT. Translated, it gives CASSLITDTQYF.

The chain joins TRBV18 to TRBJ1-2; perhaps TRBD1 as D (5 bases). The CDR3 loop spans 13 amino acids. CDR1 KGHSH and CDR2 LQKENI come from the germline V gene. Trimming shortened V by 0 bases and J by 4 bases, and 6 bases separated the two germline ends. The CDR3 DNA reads TGTGCCAGCTCACCACCGGGGACCTATGGCTACACCTTC. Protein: CASSPPGTYGYTF.

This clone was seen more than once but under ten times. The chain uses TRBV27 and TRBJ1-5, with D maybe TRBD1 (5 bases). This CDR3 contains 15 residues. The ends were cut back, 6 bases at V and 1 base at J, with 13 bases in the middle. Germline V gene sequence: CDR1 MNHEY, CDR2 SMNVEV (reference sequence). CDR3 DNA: TGTGCCAGCAGCTGGGGGTGGGGGAGCAATCAGCCCCAGCATTTT. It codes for CASSWGWGSNQPQHF.

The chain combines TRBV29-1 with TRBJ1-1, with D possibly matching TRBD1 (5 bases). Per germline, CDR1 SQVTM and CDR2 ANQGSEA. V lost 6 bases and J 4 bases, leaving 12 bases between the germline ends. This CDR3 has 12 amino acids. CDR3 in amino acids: CSVVRDRTEAFF. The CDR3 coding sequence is TGCAGCGTCGTCCGGGACCGCACTGAAGCTTTCTTT.

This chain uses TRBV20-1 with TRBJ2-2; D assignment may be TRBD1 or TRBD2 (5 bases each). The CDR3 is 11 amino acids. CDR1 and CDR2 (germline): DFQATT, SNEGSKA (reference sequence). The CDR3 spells CSGTRGGELFF. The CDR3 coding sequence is TGCAGCGGTACTAGGGGCGGGGAGCTGTTTTTT.

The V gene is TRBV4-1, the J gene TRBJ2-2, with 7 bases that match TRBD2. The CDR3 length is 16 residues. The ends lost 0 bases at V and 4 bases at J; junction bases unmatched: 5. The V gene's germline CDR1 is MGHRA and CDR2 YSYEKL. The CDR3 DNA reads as TGCGCCAGCAGCCAAGATGCGGGAGTGACCACCGGGGAGCTGTTTTTT. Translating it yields CASSQDAGVTTGELFF.

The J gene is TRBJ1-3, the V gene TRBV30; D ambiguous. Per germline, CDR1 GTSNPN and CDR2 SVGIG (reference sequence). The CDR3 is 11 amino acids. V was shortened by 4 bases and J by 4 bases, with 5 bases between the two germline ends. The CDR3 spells CAWMVGNTIYF. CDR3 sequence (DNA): TGTGCCTGGATGGTCGGAAACACCATATATTTT.

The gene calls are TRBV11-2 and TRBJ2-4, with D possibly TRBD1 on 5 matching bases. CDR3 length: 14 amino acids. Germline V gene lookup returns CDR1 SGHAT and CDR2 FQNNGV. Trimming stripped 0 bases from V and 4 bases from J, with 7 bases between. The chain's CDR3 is CASSLDGAKNIQYF. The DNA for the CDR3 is TGTGCCAGCAGCTTAGATGGGGCTAAAAACATTCAGTACTTC.

This CDR3 is CASSPGRPGETQYF. CDR3 in DNA: TGTGCCAGTAGTCCAGGACGTCCGGGAGAGACCCAGTACTTC. The gene calls are TRBV19 and TRBJ2-5, with D unclear. The CDR3 is 14 amino acids. Trimming shortened V by 5 bases and J by 4 bases, and 14 bases separated the two germline ends. CDR1 and CDR2 (germline): LNHDA, SQIVND (reference sequence).

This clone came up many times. The CDR3 DNA sequence: TGTGCCAGCAGTAAAACTAGCTCCCCAGATACGCAGTATTTT. It yields the protein CASSKTSSPDTQYF. The rearrangement uses TRBV11-2 and TRBJ2-3, with D possibly matching TRBD2 (6 bases). Germline CDR1 is SGHAT and CDR2 is FQNNGV. V lost 6 bases to trimming and J lost 4 bases, with 14 bases between them. There are 14 residues in the CDR3.